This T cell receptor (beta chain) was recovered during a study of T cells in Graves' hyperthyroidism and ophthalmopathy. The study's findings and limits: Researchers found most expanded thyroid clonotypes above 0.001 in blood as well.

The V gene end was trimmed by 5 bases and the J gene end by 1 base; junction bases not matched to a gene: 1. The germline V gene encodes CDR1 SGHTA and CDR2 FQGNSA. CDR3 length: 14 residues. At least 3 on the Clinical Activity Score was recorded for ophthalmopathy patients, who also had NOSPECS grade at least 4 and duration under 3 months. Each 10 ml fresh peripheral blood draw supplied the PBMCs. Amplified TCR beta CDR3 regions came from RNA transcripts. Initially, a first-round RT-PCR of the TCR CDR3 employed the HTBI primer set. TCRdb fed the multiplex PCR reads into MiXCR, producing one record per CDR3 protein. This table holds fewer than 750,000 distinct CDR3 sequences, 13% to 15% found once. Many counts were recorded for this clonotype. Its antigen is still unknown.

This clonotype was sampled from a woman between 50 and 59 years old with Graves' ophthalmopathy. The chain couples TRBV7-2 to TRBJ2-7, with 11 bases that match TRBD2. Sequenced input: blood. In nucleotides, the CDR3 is TGTGCCAGCAGCGCTAGCGGGGGGTCCTACGAGCAGTACTTC. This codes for CASSASGGSYEQYF.